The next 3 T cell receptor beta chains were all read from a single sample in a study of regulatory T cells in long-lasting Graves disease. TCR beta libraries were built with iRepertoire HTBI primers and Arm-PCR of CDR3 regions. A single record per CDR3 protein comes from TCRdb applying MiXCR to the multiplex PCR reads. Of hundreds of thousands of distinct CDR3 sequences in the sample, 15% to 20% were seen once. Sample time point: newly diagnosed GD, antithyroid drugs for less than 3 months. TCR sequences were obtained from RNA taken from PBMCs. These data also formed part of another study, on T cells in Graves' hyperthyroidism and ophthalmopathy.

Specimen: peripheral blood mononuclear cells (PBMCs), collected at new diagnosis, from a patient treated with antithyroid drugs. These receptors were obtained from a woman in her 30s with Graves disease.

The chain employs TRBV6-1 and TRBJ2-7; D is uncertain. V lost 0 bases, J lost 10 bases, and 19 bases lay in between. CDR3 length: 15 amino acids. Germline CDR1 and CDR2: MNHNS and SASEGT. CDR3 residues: CASSEANTFLRSQYF. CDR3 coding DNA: TGTGCCAGCAGTGAAGCAAACACCTTTTTAAGAAGCCAGTACTTC.

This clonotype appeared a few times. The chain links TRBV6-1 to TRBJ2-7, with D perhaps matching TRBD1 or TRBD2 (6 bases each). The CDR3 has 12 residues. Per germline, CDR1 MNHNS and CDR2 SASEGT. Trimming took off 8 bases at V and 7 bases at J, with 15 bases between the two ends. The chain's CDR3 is CASLGGAGEQYF. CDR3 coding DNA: TGTGCCAGCCTCGGGGGCGCGGGGGAGCAGTACTTC.

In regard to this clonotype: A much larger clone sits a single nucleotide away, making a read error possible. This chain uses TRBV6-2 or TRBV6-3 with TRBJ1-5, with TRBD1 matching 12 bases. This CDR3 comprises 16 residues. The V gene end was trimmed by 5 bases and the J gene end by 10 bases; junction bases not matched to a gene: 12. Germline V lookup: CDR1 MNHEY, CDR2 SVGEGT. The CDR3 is CASSVGDRGLPRPQHF. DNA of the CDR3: TGTGCCAGCAGTGTCGGGGACAGGGGGCTCCCCAGACCCCAGCATTTT.